The 20 T cell receptor beta chains reported below all come from one sample, sequenced in a study of identical twins. MiXCR, run by TCRdb on the 5' RACE reads, gives a single entry per CDR3 protein. The repertoire holds hundreds of thousands of distinct CDR3 sequences, with less than 9% as singletons. The sample also formed part of further work on yellow fever vaccine responses in identical twins.

The sample comprised memory (CD45RO+) T cells sorted from blood. The receptors here all came from a woman in her late teens or twenties in good health.

This clonotype was observed a few times. The chain has TRBV7-6 and TRBJ2-2; 9 nucleotides agree with TRBD1. The CDR3 contains 16 residues. V trimming: 4 bases; J trimming: 6 bases; junction bases outside the gene matches: 9. The germline V gene has CDR1 SGHVS and CDR2 FNYEAQ. The CDR3 loop reads CASSSTGGWVAGELFF. DNA for the CDR3: TGTGCCAGCAGCTCTACAGGGGGCTGGGTTGCCGGGGAGCTGTTTTTT. The entire variable domain, with the rest obtained from reference TRBV7-6 and TRBJ2-2, is as follows: GAGVSQSPRYKVTKRGQDVALRCDPISGHVSLYWYRQALGQGPEFLTYFNYEAQQDKSGLPNDRFSAERPEGSISTLTIQRTEQRDSAMYRCASSSTGGWVAGELFFGEGSRLTVL.

The chain carries TRBV5-1 and TRBJ1-1; TRBD1 matches 11 bases. The length of the CDR3 is 16 residues. Germline assignment: CDR1 SGHRS and CDR2 YFSETQ. Trimming removed 2 bases from V and 4 bases from J; junction bases left unmatched: 7. The CDR3 DNA sequence: TGCGCCAGCAGCTTAGAAGGGACAGGGGGAATCACTGAAGCTTTCTTT. Residues: CASSLEGTGGITEAFF. Filled out from reference TRBV5-1 and TRBJ1-1, the complete variable domain reads KAGVTQTPRYLIKTRGQQVTLSCSPISGHRSVSWYQQTPGQGLQFLFEYFSETQRNKGNFPGRFSGRQFSNSRSEMNVSTLELGDSALYLCASSLEGTGGITEAFFGQGTRLTVV.

This sequence joins TRBV28 and TRBJ1-2, with D unclear. The CDR3 loop spans 12 amino acids. CDR1 and CDR2 (germline): MDHEN, SYDVKM. Trimming took 3 bases from V and 8 from J, leaving 10 bases between them. CDR3 sequence: CASSLGYRGYTF. Written as DNA, the CDR3 is TGTGCCAGCAGTTTGGGGTATCGCGGCTACACCTTC.

This clonotype was counted many times. This chain connects TRBV25-1 to TRBJ1-4, with a tentative D call TRBD1 (6 bases). The CDR3 covers 15 residues. Trimming took 5 bases from V and 8 from J, leaving 18 bases between them. The germline V gene encodes CDR1 MGHDK and CDR2 SYGVNS. CDR3 sequence: CASSPQWGGEEKLFF. The CDR3 DNA follows: TGTGCCAGCAGTCCCCAATGGGGGGGCGAGGAAAAACTGTTTTTT.

This clonotype was counted only a few times. The chain employs TRBV18 and TRBJ2-1, with D unclear. The CDR3 runs 15 residues. V lost 2 bases and J 10 bases, leaving 18 bases between the germline ends. The germline gives CDR1 KGHSH, CDR2 LQKENI. The DNA for the CDR3 is TGTGCCAGCTCACCATCTAGGTCCGAGCCTGAGGAGCAGTTCTTC. As protein: CASSPSRSEPEEQFF. Complete variable domain (other parts from reference TRBV18 and TRBJ2-1): NAGVMQNPRHLVRRRGQEARLRCSPMKGHSHVYWYRQLPEEGLKFMVYLQKENIIDESGMPKERFSAEFPKEGPSILRIQQVVRGDSAAYFCASSPSRSEPEEQFFGPGTRLTVL.

This clonotype was detected many times. This rearrangement joins TRBV5-6 to TRBJ2-3; the D call may be TRBD1 or TRBD2 (5 bases each). Trimming took 4 bases from V and 2 from J, leaving 11 bases between them. CDR3 size: 14 residues. Germline V gene data show CDR1 as SGHDT and CDR2 as YYEEEE. The chain's CDR3 is CASSQVGDTDTQYF. DNA of the CDR3: TGTGCCAGCAGCCAAGTGGGGGACACAGATACGCAGTATTTT.

In its sample, this clonotype was seen many times. The genes are TRBV12-3 or TRBV12-4 and TRBJ1-6; D is unresolved. The CDR3 sequence is 15 residues long. V lost 5 bases to trimming and J lost 0 bases, with 8 bases between them. DNA of the CDR3: TGTGCCAGCAGTAAACAGACCTCCTATAATTCACCCCTCCACTTT. This translates into CASSKQTSYNSPLHF.

This clonotype was seen more than once but under ten times. The V gene is TRBV3-1, the J gene TRBJ1-6, with 11 bases aligning to TRBD1. Germline loops: CDR1 LGHDT, CDR2 YNNKEL (reference sequence). The V segment lost 1 base and the J segment 10 bases; nucleotides outside the gene matches: 3. The CDR3 has 15 amino acids. The CDR3 is CASSQAGQGASPLHF. The CDR3, as DNA: TGTGCCAGCAGCCAAGCAGGACAGGGGGCCTCACCCCTCCACTTT. The whole variable domain, remainder taken from reference TRBV3-1 and TRBJ1-6, is DTAVSQTPKYLVTQMGNDKSIKCEQNLGHDTMYWYKQDSKKFLKIMFSYNNKELIINETVPNRFSPKSPDKAHLNLHINSLELGDSAVYFCASSQAGQGASPLHFGNGTRLTVT.

This chain uses TRBV12-3 or TRBV12-4 with TRBJ2-3; 9 nucleotides align to TRBD2. CDR3 size: 16 residues. The junction had 14 bases not matched to a gene; V was cut back by 8 bases and J by 5 bases. The CDR3 here is CASEPGRTSAGDTQYF. The CDR3 nucleotides read TGTGCCAGCGAACCGGGGAGGACTAGCGCCGGAGATACGCAGTATTTT.

This clonotype was counted a few times. This sequence joins TRBV6-1 and TRBJ2-1; a possible D gene is TRBD2 (5 bases). CDR3 size: 15 residues. V lost 6 bases, J lost 9 bases, and 21 bases lay in between. Germline lookup yields CDR1 MNHNS and CDR2 SASEGT. The DNA of the CDR3 is TGTGCCAGCAGACTTCTTAGTGTGACGAGGGTTGAGCAGTTCTTC. It yields the protein CASRLLSVTRVEQFF.

The chain uses TRBV11-2 and TRBJ2-5; TRBD1 might be the D (6 bases). Trimming left V 5 bases short and J 5 bases short, with 15 bases between. From germline, CDR1 is SGHAT and CDR2 FQNNGV. This CDR3 region has 14 residues. The CDR3: CASSPGQGSETQYF. In DNA, the CDR3 is TGTGCCAGCAGCCCGGGTCAGGGGTCCGAGACCCAGTACTTC.

This clonotype appeared a few times. One end of the junction fails to match germline, which may point to a read error. V and J are TRBV10-3 and TRBJ1-1; TRBD1 agrees at 7 bases. Germline V CDR1 and CDR2: ENHRY, SYGVKD. CDR3 length: 12 residues. In nucleotides, the CDR3 is TGTGCCACCAGTACAGGGGCTGCTGAAGCTTTCTTT. It specifies CATSTGAAEAFF.

In its sample, this clonotype was seen many times. The chain employs TRBV12-3 or TRBV12-4 and TRBJ1-1; D gene ambiguous. V was pared by 5 bases and J by 11 bases, with 15 bases between. The CDR3 runs to 12 residues. CDR3 in DNA: TGTGCCAGCAGTCCCATGGGGAGCCTCGCTTTCTTT. Translation: CASSPMGSLAFF.

This sequence joins TRBV2 and TRBJ1-2, with D possibly being TRBD1 (5 bases). Germline V gives CDR1 SNHLY, CDR2 FYNNEI. Trimming stripped 6 bases from V and 2 bases from J, with 10 bases between. The CDR3 sequence is 13 residues long. In nucleotides, the CDR3 is TGTGCCAGCAGCCCGACAGAGAACTATGGCTACACCTTC. The encoded protein is CASSPTENYGYTF.

This chain links TRBV9 with TRBJ2-3, with 7 positions matching TRBD2. V lost 6 bases to trimming and J lost 6 bases; unmatched junction nucleotides: 7. The CDR3 covers 13 residues. CDR1 is SGDLS, CDR2 YYNGEE, per germline. The CDR3 DNA is TGTGCCAGCAACTATCGGGGAGGGGATACGCAGTATTTT. Translated: CASNYRGGDTQYF. The variable domain in full, completed from reference TRBV9 and TRBJ2-3, reads DSGVTQTPKHLITATGQRVTLRCSPRSGDLSVYWYQQSLDQGLQFLIQYYNGEERAKGNILERFSAQQFPDLHSELNLSSLELGDSALYFCASNYRGGDTQYFGPGTRLTVL.

This clonotype has only a few counts. This chain joins TRBV28 and TRBJ2-1, with 7 bases identical to TRBD2. Germline lookup yields CDR1 MDHEN and CDR2 SYDVKM. The CDR3 runs 16 residues. With 2 bases clipped from V and 0 bases from J, the junction kept 4 bases outside the gene matches. CDR3 nucleotides: TGTGCCAGCAGTTTAAGGAGGACTAGCTCCTACAATGAGCAGTTCTTC. Residues: CASSLRRTSSYNEQFF.

The chain couples TRBV12-3 or TRBV12-4 to TRBJ2-4; 11 bases match TRBD1. CDR3 length: 13 amino acids. The junction had 1 base not matched to a gene; V was cut back by 5 bases and J by 7 bases. CDR3 in DNA: TGTGCCAGCAGTGGGACAGGGGGGAACATTCAGTACTTC. This sequence encodes CASSGTGGNIQYF.

This clonotype was seen a few times. The gene calls are TRBV20-1 and TRBJ1-2; 7 bases match TRBD1. The CDR3 totals 15 residues. Germline lookup yields CDR1 DFQATT and CDR2 SNEGSKA (reference sequence). Trimming took 3 bases from V and 1 from J; bases not matched to a gene: 8. CDR3 DNA: TGCAGTGCTAGCTCCGGGACAGATAATAACTATGGCTACACCTTC. Amino acid sequence: CSASSGTDNNYGYTF.

This clonotype has a handful of counts. The chain links TRBV15 to TRBJ2-5; D possibly corresponds to TRBD2 (6 bases). Germline lookup yields CDR1 LNHNV and CDR2 YYDKDF (reference sequence). This CDR3 has 16 amino acids. V was cut by 7 bases and J by 4 bases, with 22 bases left in between. DNA for the CDR3: TGTGCCACCAAAAAAACGGACCGGGGAGCGGGAGAGACCCAGTACTTC. Protein sequence: CATKKTDRGAGETQYF.

This clonotype was seen only a few times. The chain carries TRBV7-8 and TRBJ2-3; a possible D gene is TRBD2 (5 bases). V lost 4 bases and J lost 3, with 17 bases in between. The CDR3 length is 16 residues. Germline values: CDR1 SGHVS, CDR2 FQNEAQ. CDR3 sequence reads: CASSSGASRPTDTQYF. In nucleotides, the CDR3 is TGTGCCAGCAGCTCAGGTGCTAGCCGACCGACAGATACGCAGTATTTT.